The 29 T cell receptor beta chains below all came from one sample that was sequenced in a study of identical twins. TCRdb processed the 5' RACE reads anew with MiXCR; each CDR3 protein has one entry. The sample records some 730,000 distinct CDR3 sequences, about 18% being singletons. The same specimen was also included in a second study, on T cells expressing NK-cell markers.

The sample comprised PBMCs. The receptor source for this set is a woman aged 18-29 years in good health.

The chain employs TRBV7-9 and TRBJ1-2, with TRBD1 matching over 7 bases. Trimming took 2 bases from V and 3 from J; bases not matched to a gene: 3. The germline V gene encodes CDR1 SEHNR and CDR2 FQNEAQ (reference sequence). This CDR3 spans 14 amino acids. The CDR3, as DNA: TGTGCCAGCAGCTTAACGACAGGGCACTATGGCTACACCTTC. This encodes CASSLTTGHYGYTF. Filled out from reference TRBV7-9 and TRBJ1-2, the complete variable domain reads DTGVSQNPRHKITKRGQNVTFRCDPISEHNRLYWYRQTLGQGPEFLTYFQNEAQLEKSRLLSDRFSAERPKGSFSTLEIQRTEQGDSAMYLCASSLTTGHYGYTFGSGTRLTVV.

For this clonotype: A junction end diverges from the germline sequence, so it may reflect a read error. This sequence joins TRBV10-2 and TRBJ2-3; a possible D gene is TRBD2 (5 bases). The CDR3 is made up of 13 amino acids. From germline, CDR1 is WSHSY and CDR2 SAAADI. The CDR3 is CASSAAGADTQYF. The DNA for the CDR3 is TGTGCCAGCAGTGCAGCCGGGGCAGATACGCAGTATTTT.

This clonotype was counted a few times. J is TRBJ1-1 and V is TRBV20-1, with TRBD1 identical over 7 bases. The CDR3 length is 15 residues. CDR1 and CDR2 (germline): DFQATT, SNEGSKA (reference sequence). The junction had 10 bases not matched to a gene; V was cut back by 5 bases and J by 1 base. The chain's CDR3 is CSAPTDRVGNTEAFF. The DNA for the CDR3 is TGCAGTGCTCCTACCGACAGGGTTGGGAACACTGAAGCTTTCTTT.

This clonotype has more than one count but fewer than ten. The genes are TRBV12-5 and TRBJ2-1, with 10 bases that match TRBD2. The trim removed 6 bases at V and 7 bases at J, leaving 12 bases unmatched. The CDR3 extends over 16 amino acids. CDR1 is LGHNT, CDR2 FRNRAP, per germline. CDR3 in amino acids: CASGRMGRSGGNEQFF. Here the CDR3 DNA reads TGTGCTAGTGGCCGTATGGGACGTAGCGGGGGGAATGAGCAGTTCTTC.

This clonotype was counted a few times. This sequence joins TRBV20-1 and TRBJ2-1; D gene uncertain. Between the trimmed V and J ends, which lost 5 bases and 0 bases, there was a span of 8 bases. CDR1 is DFQATT, CDR2 SNEGSKA, per germline (reference sequence). This CDR3 contains 13 residues. The CDR3 DNA follows: TGCAGTGCTCCCGACAACTCCTACAATGAGCAGTTCTTC. Translating it yields CSAPDNSYNEQFF.

This clonotype was observed at least ten times. This chain uses TRBV6-5 with TRBJ2-5, with D possibly TRBD1 on 6 matching bases. Per germline, CDR1 MNHEY and CDR2 SVGAGI. Trimming took off 4 bases at V and 2 bases at J, with 17 bases between the two ends. The CDR3 totals 16 residues. The CDR3 sequence is CASSSPQGGGQETQYF. DNA of the CDR3: TGTGCCAGCAGTTCCCCACAGGGCGGAGGACAAGAGACCCAGTACTTC.

This clonotype was counted only a few times. The V call is TRBV6-1, the J call TRBJ1-1; D possibly corresponds to TRBD1 (5 bases). CDR3 length: 15 residues. The V end lost 6 bases, the J end lost 4 bases, and 18 bases lay between the germline ends. CDR1 and CDR2 (germline): MNHNS, SASEGT. Written as DNA, the CDR3 is TGTGCCAGCAGGACCCTGACCCAGGGAGGCACTGAAGCTTTCTTT. It specifies CASRTLTQGGTEAFF.

The gene calls are TRBV20-1 and TRBJ2-4; perhaps TRBD1 as D (6 bases). The V gene lost 3 bases and the J gene lost 2 bases, with 11 bases spanning the gap. This CDR3 spans 14 amino acids. The germline CDR1 and CDR2 sequences are DFQATT and SNEGSKA (reference sequence). This CDR3 is CSASQGSTKNIQYF. For the CDR3, the DNA is TGCAGTGCTAGTCAGGGGTCGACCAAAAACATTCAGTACTTC.

This sequence joins TRBV3-1 and TRBJ2-1; TRBD2 is a possible D gene (5 bases). This CDR3 contains 15 residues. V was pared by 0 bases and J by 5 bases, with 11 bases between. Per the germline V gene, CDR1 is LGHDT and CDR2 is YNNKEL (reference sequence). The CDR3 DNA sequence: TGTGCCAGCAGCCAAGAGAGGGAGATCGACAATGAGCAGTTCTTC. This codes for CASSQEREIDNEQFF.

There are a few counts of this clonotype. The chain is built from TRBV20-1 and TRBJ2-1, with TRBD2 matching over 7 bases. Germline V gene data show CDR1 as DFQATT and CDR2 as SNEGSKA (reference sequence). The CDR3 has 14 residues. The ends lost 0 bases at V and 9 bases at J; junction bases unmatched: 8. CDR3 protein: CSARDLREGLEQFF. The CDR3 bases are TGCAGTGCTAGAGATTTGAGGGAGGGCCTTGAGCAGTTCTTC.

The chain employs TRBV16 and TRBJ1-2; TRBD1 might be the D (5 bases). The ends were cut back, 3 bases at V and 2 bases at J, with 7 bases in the middle. The CDR3 contains 13 residues. Per the germline V gene, CDR1 is KGHSY and CDR2 is FQNENV. The DNA for the CDR3 is TGTGCCAGCAGCCAGGGACGGAACTATGGCTACACCTTC. It yields the protein CASSQGRNYGYTF.

This chain uses TRBV20-1 with TRBJ2-3, with 10 bases identical to TRBD2. This CDR3 comprises 14 residues. Germline CDR1 is DFQATT and CDR2 is SNEGSKA (reference sequence). V dropped 6 bases and J dropped 5; count of bases not matched to a gene: 8. Here the CDR3 reads CSAERGGQIDTQYF. The CDR3 DNA reads as TGCAGTGCCGAGCGGGGGGGCCAGATAGATACGCAGTATTTT.

The V call is TRBV12-3 or TRBV12-4, the J call TRBJ2-5, with 7 bases matching TRBD2. V was pared by 3 bases and J by 1 base, with 5 bases of the junction left unmatched. CDR3 length equals 15 residues. The CDR3 is CASSFTAGLQETQYF. The DNA of the CDR3 is TGTGCCAGCAGTTTTACAGCGGGGCTCCAAGAGACCCAGTACTTC.

This clonotype appeared a few times. The V gene is TRBV5-5, the J gene TRBJ2-3, with D perhaps matching TRBD1 (6 bases). Trimming removed 0 bases at V and 5 bases at J, with 13 bases between. The CDR3 has 15 residues. Germline loops: CDR1 SGHKS, CDR2 YYEKEE (reference sequence). The CDR3 reads CASSLGTGLLDTQYF. CDR3 bases: TGTGCCAGCAGCTTGGGTACAGGGTTGTTAGATACGCAGTATTTT. The whole variable domain, filled in from reference TRBV5-5 and TRBJ2-3, reads DAGVTQSPTHLIKTRGQQVTLRCSPISGHKSVSWYQQVLGQGPQFIFQYYEKEERGRGNFPDRFSARQFPNYSSELNVNALLLGDSALYLCASSLGTGLLDTQYFGPGTRLTVL.

In its sample, this clonotype was seen a few times. The J gene is TRBJ2-7, the V gene TRBV30, with D perhaps matching TRBD2 (5 bases). CDR3 length: 12 amino acids. With 2 bases removed from V and 4 bases from J, the gap between germline ends came to 9 bases. CDR1 GTSNPN and CDR2 SVGIG come from the germline V gene (reference sequence). The CDR3 reads CAWSRGMYEQYF. CDR3 nucleotide sequence: TGTGCCTGGAGTAGAGGGATGTACGAGCAGTACTTC.

The chain combines TRBV5-1 with TRBJ2-1; TRBD2 matches at 7 bases. The germline V gene has CDR1 SGHRS and CDR2 YFSETQ. The V segment lost 1 base and the J segment 3 bases; nucleotides outside the gene matches: 7. This CDR3 is built from 16 residues. CDR3 nucleotides: TGCGCCAGCAGCTTGTCCGGGACTACCAACTACAATGAGCAGTTCTTC. Translated, it gives CASSLSGTTNYNEQFF.

This clonotype has a handful of counts. The chain recombines TRBV30 with TRBJ1-5, with D unclear. Trimming took 3 bases from V and 5 from J, leaving 23 bases between them. The CDR3 has 17 residues. Germline CDR1 GTSNPN, CDR2 SVGIG (reference sequence). Here the CDR3 DNA reads TGTGCCTGGAGGGAAACCTCCGAGGCCCGAGGGCATCAGCCCCAGCATTTT. Translated: CAWRETSEARGHQPQHF.

This clonotype was detected only a few times. The chain joins TRBV27 to TRBJ2-1; D not certain. The CDR3 has 12 residues. The germline V gene encodes CDR1 MNHEY and CDR2 SMNVEV (reference sequence). Deletions cut 6 bases from V and 11 bases from J, with 14 bases between. Written as DNA, the CDR3 is TGTGCCAGCAGCATGTGGATAGGGCAGCAGTTCTTC. Translated, it gives CASSMWIGQQFF.

J is TRBJ2-2 and V is TRBV5-1; 8 positions agree with TRBD1. Trimming removed 5 bases from V and 6 bases from J; junction bases left unmatched: 9. This CDR3 comprises 15 residues. Germline assignment: CDR1 SGHRS and CDR2 YFSETQ. CDR3 residues: CASSRGQGGPGELFF. The CDR3, as DNA: TGCGCCAGCAGTCGCGGACAGGGAGGACCCGGGGAGCTGTTTTTT. Drawing the rest from reference TRBV5-1 and TRBJ2-2, the complete variable domain is KAGVTQTPRYLIKTRGQQVTLSCSPISGHRSVSWYQQTPGQGLQFLFEYFSETQRNKGNFPGRFSGRQFSNSRSEMNVSTLELGDSALYLCASSRGQGGPGELFFGEGSRLTVL.

This rearrangement joins TRBV12-5 to TRBJ2-3; D uncertain. Trimming removed 5 bases at V and 6 bases at J, with 6 bases between. Germline-derived CDR1 and CDR2 are LGHNT and FRNRAP. The CDR3 length is 11 residues. The CDR3 protein is CASGRWDTQYF. The CDR3 DNA sequence: TGTGCTAGTGGTCGCTGGGATACGCAGTATTTT.

This clonotype appeared once. This chain links TRBV27 with TRBJ1-6; 8 bases match TRBD1. This CDR3 has 15 residues. J lost 8 bases, V lost 3 bases, and 6 bases had no gene match. The V gene's germline CDR1 is MNHEY and CDR2 SMNVEV (reference sequence). As DNA, the CDR3 is TGTGCCAGCAGTTTGGTAACAGGGGGTTATTCACCCCTCCACTTT. Protein sequence: CASSLVTGGYSPLHF.

The chain has TRBV28 and TRBJ2-4, with 8 bases aligning to TRBD1. CDR3 length: 15 amino acids. The junction had 5 bases not matched to a gene; V was cut back by 3 bases and J by 4 bases. Looked up from germline, CDR1 is MDHEN and CDR2 is SYDVKM. CDR3: CASSFPGQVKNIQYF. The CDR3 region has the DNA TGTGCCAGCAGTTTTCCGGGACAGGTAAAAAACATTCAGTACTTC.

V usage is TRBV25-1 and J usage is TRBJ1-2; D gene unclear. In germline, CDR1 is MGHDK, CDR2 SYGVNS. The CDR3 is 14 amino acids. Trimming cost V 3 bases and J 3 bases, with 11 bases left between them. CDR3 sequence reads: CASSDGVGYYGYTF. As DNA, the CDR3 is TGTGCCAGCAGTGATGGTGTGGGCTACTATGGCTACACCTTC.

This clonotype was observed at least ten times. V and J are TRBV6-1 and TRBJ2-7, with D possibly being TRBD2 (6 bases). CDR1 MNHNS and CDR2 SASEGT come from the germline V gene. V lost 7 bases, J lost 0 bases, and 10 bases lay in between. This CDR3 has 13 residues. The CDR3 loop reads CASKRGSSYEQYF. The DNA of the CDR3 is TGTGCCAGCAAACGGGGGAGCTCCTACGAGCAGTACTTC.

This chain links TRBV5-1 with TRBJ1-2; 7 nucleotides agree with TRBD1. The germline V gene has CDR1 SGHRS and CDR2 YFSETQ. Unmatched junction bases numbered 12, after V lost 0 bases and J lost 1 base. CDR3 length: 18 amino acids. CDR3 coding DNA: TGCGCCAGCAGCTTGGACGCGGGGCGGACAGGTGGTAACTATGGCTACACCTTC. Translation: CASSLDAGRTGGNYGYTF.

The chain employs TRBV20-1 and TRBJ1-1; D not resolved. With 6 bases removed from V and 6 bases from J, the gap between germline ends came to 14 bases. Germline V gives CDR1 DFQATT, CDR2 SNEGSKA (reference sequence). The CDR3 is 12 amino acids. In DNA form, the CDR3 reads TGCAGTGCCGGGCAAGCGGTCGCTGAAGCTTTCTTT. Its protein is CSAGQAVAEAFF.

The V and J genes are TRBV15 and TRBJ2-4; D gene ambiguous. Trimming took off 1 base at V and 5 bases at J, with 9 bases between the two ends. The CDR3 extends over 14 amino acids. Germline V gives CDR1 LNHNV, CDR2 YYDKDF (reference sequence). CDR3: CATSRVGPENIQYF. CDR3 DNA: TGTGCCACCAGCAGAGTGGGCCCGGAAAACATTCAGTACTTC.

V usage is TRBV2 and J usage is TRBJ2-5; maybe TRBD2 (5 bases). The germline gives CDR1 SNHLY, CDR2 FYNNEI. CDR3 length: 13 residues. The V end lost 4 bases, the J end lost 5 bases, and 11 bases lay between the germline ends. In DNA, the CDR3 is TGTGCCAGCAGTGTAACTGGCGGGGAGACCCAGTACTTC. Translating it yields CASSVTGGETQYF.

The rearrangement joins TRBV10-1 to TRBJ2-5; no reliable D call. This CDR3 contains 15 residues. The V gene's germline CDR1 is WNHNN and CDR2 SYGVQD (reference sequence). V lost 2 bases and J 5 bases, leaving 15 bases between the germline ends. CDR3 amino acids: CASSEGVGSSETQYF. The CDR3 DNA follows: TGCGCCAGCAGTGAGGGTGTTGGATCTTCCGAGACCCAGTACTTC.